A selection of T cell receptor beta chains follows, all from one sample in a study of blood T cell repertoires in COVID-19. Generated by immunoSEQ multiplex PCR, the TCRdb table keeps only in-frame clones and is missing some. This sample has roughly 160,000 clones, with 75% to 90% found just once. Sequenced sample: peripheral blood. The origin of the receptors is a woman in her sixties with acute or convalescent COVID-19. The CDR3 runs from the conserved cysteine through the conserved F or W. Each record gives: V gene, clone size, D gene, J gene, CDR3 DNA, CDR3 protein. The D gene is left open where the match is weak. The size entry is marked missing in some rows and otherwise reads once, few, many or a size class.

v_call: TRBV11-2
clone_size: once
d_call: -
j_call: TRBJ1-2
cdr3_nt: TGTGCCAGCAGCTCCGGTCACCCTAACTATGGCTACACCTTC
cdr3_aa: CASSSGHPNYGYTF

v_call: TRBV9
clone_size: -
d_call: -
j_call: TRBJ2-7
cdr3_nt: TGTGCCAGCAGCGTAGGGCCCAATTCCTACGAGCAGTACTTC
cdr3_aa: CASSVGPNSYEQYF

v_call: TRBV10-3
clone_size: -
d_call: -
j_call: TRBJ2-7
cdr3_nt: TGTGCCATCAGCGCCGGTTACGAGCAGTACTTC
cdr3_aa: CAISAGYEQYF

v_call: TRBV4-3
clone_size: -
d_call: -
j_call: TRBJ2-3
cdr3_nt: TGCGCCAGCAGCCAAGACGAGATGGCAGATACGCAGTATTTT
cdr3_aa: CASSQDEMADTQYF

v_call: TRBV7-7
clone_size: -
d_call: TRBD2
j_call: TRBJ2-7
cdr3_nt: TGTGCTAGCAGCTTAGCGGGGGGGCGGAGTGAGCAGTACTTC
cdr3_aa: CASSLAGGRSEQYF

v_call: TRBV6-5
clone_size: few
d_call: -
j_call: TRBJ1-2
cdr3_nt: TGTGCCAGCAGTTTACAGGGAGTAAGTGGCTACACCTTC
cdr3_aa: CASSLQGVSGYTF

v_call: TRBV5-4
clone_size: -
d_call: -
j_call: TRBJ2-7
cdr3_nt: TGTGCCAGCAGCTTGGAGGGGTCAAGAAACTCCTACGAGCAGTACTTC
cdr3_aa: CASSLEGSRNSYEQYF

v_call: TRBV6-5
clone_size: -
d_call: TRBD1
j_call: TRBJ1-1
cdr3_nt: TGTGCCAGCAGAGACAGGGGGGCGAACACTGAAGCTTTCTTT
cdr3_aa: CASRDRGANTEAFF

v_call: TRBV6-1
clone_size: few
d_call: -
j_call: TRBJ1-3
cdr3_nt: TGTGCCAGCAGTGAAGTAGACGGGGCTGGAAACACCATATATTTT
cdr3_aa: CASSEVDGAGNTIYF

v_call: TRBV18
clone_size: few
d_call: -
j_call: TRBJ1-1
cdr3_nt: TGTGCCAGCTCACGGATTGACTTGGGCACTGAAGCTTTCTTT
cdr3_aa: CASSRIDLGTEAFF

v_call: TRBV24-1
clone_size: -
d_call: -
j_call: TRBJ1-4
cdr3_nt: TGTGCCACCAGTGATAGGAACAGGGCTGGTGAAAAACTGTTTTTT
cdr3_aa: CATSDRNRAGEKLFF

v_call: TRBV12-3/TRBV12-4
clone_size: -
d_call: -
j_call: TRBJ1-2
cdr3_nt: TGTGCCAGCAGCCCCCCCGACTATGGCTACACCTTC
cdr3_aa: CASSPPDYGYTF

v_call: TRBV18
clone_size: -
d_call: TRBD1
j_call: TRBJ1-2
cdr3_nt: TGTGCCAGCTCACGGGACAGAGAAGGCTACACCTTC
cdr3_aa: CASSRDREGYTF

v_call: TRBV7-9
clone_size: -
d_call: -
j_call: TRBJ2-7
cdr3_nt: TGTGCCAGCAGCTTTGAACAGGGCCACTCCTACGAGCAGTACTTC
cdr3_aa: CASSFEQGHSYEQYF

v_call: TRBV7-9
clone_size: -
d_call: TRBD1
j_call: TRBJ2-7
cdr3_nt: TGTGCCAGCAGCCCCCAAGGGACAGGGTCAGCCGAGCAGTACTTC
cdr3_aa: CASSPQGTGSAEQYF

v_call: TRBV10-3
clone_size: -
d_call: -
j_call: TRBJ2-7
cdr3_nt: TGTGCCATCAGTGAGTCGGCCGGGAGCTCCTACGAGCAGTACTTC
cdr3_aa: CAISESAGSSYEQYF

v_call: TRBV6-2/TRBV6-3
clone_size: few
d_call: TRBD1
j_call: TRBJ2-1
cdr3_nt: TGTGCCAGCAGTCCGGACAGGGTGGTAAATGAGCAGTTCTTC
cdr3_aa: CASSPDRVVNEQFF

v_call: TRBV6-1
clone_size: -
d_call: TRBD1
j_call: TRBJ1-5
cdr3_nt: TGTGCCAGCAGTGGGGTAGCAGGGGGTGACAATCAGCCCCAGCATTTT
cdr3_aa: CASSGVAGGDNQPQHF

v_call: TRBV2
clone_size: -
d_call: -
j_call: TRBJ2-7
cdr3_nt: TGTGCCAGCAGTTATTACGAGCAGTACTTC
cdr3_aa: CASSYYEQYF

v_call: TRBV5-1
clone_size: -
d_call: -
j_call: TRBJ1-1
cdr3_nt: TGCGCCAGCACCTCGACAGGAAACAACCTGAACACTGAAGCTTTCTTT
cdr3_aa: CASTSTGNNLNTEAFF

v_call: TRBV5-1
clone_size: -
d_call: TRBD1
j_call: TRBJ1-2
cdr3_nt: TGCGCCAGCAGCCCGGAGAGGGGGCAGCTGAATGGCTACACCTTC
cdr3_aa: CASSPERGQLNGYTF

v_call: TRBV28
clone_size: -
d_call: TRBD1
j_call: TRBJ2-2
cdr3_nt: TGTGCCAGCACCCCCCCTAGGCGTTTTCGACAGGGCCCCACCGGGGAGCTGTTTTTT
cdr3_aa: CASTPPRRFRQGPTGELFF

v_call: TRBV5-4
clone_size: -
d_call: -
j_call: TRBJ2-1
cdr3_nt: TGTGCCAGCAGCTTGGCCGGTGTCTGGGAGCAGTTCTTC
cdr3_aa: CASSLAGVWEQFF

v_call: TRBV5-1
clone_size: -
d_call: -
j_call: TRBJ1-5
cdr3_nt: TGCGCCAGCAGCTCCCAGGGAATGGATCAGCCCCAGCATTTT
cdr3_aa: CASSSQGMDQPQHF

v_call: TRBV5-8
clone_size: -
d_call: -
j_call: TRBJ2-2
cdr3_nt: TGTGCCAGCACCCGCAGGGCCCGGAACACCGGGGAGCTGTTTTTT
cdr3_aa: CASTRRARNTGELFF

v_call: TRBV19
clone_size: -
d_call: -
j_call: TRBJ1-2
cdr3_nt: TGTGCCAGTAGTACCCCCCATAACTATGGCTACACCTTC
cdr3_aa: CASSTPHNYGYTF

v_call: TRBV11-2
clone_size: -
d_call: -
j_call: TRBJ2-5
cdr3_nt: TGTGCCAGCAGCCCGCCCCTCGACTGGCAAGAGACCCAGTACTTC
cdr3_aa: CASSPPLDWQETQYF

v_call: TRBV9
clone_size: -
d_call: -
j_call: TRBJ1-4
cdr3_nt: TGTGCCAGCAGCGTAGACACCGGGTTAGGGGGTGAAAAACTGTTTTTT
cdr3_aa: CASSVDTGLGGEKLFF

v_call: TRBV19
clone_size: few
d_call: TRBD1
j_call: TRBJ1-1
cdr3_nt: TGTGCCAGTAGCACCAGACAGGGGAACACTGAAGCTTTCTTT
cdr3_aa: CASSTRQGNTEAFF

v_call: TRBV27
clone_size: -
d_call: TRBD1
j_call: TRBJ2-7
cdr3_nt: TGTGCCAGCAGTTTATCAGGACAGGGGATATACGAGCAGTACTTC
cdr3_aa: CASSLSGQGIYEQYF

v_call: TRBV6-6
clone_size: once
d_call: TRBD2
j_call: TRBJ2-5
cdr3_nt: TGTGCCAGCAGTAGTTTAGCGGGGGTTCAAGAGACCCAGTACTTC
cdr3_aa: CASSSLAGVQETQYF

v_call: TRBV5-1
clone_size: -
d_call: -
j_call: TRBJ2-5
cdr3_nt: TGCGCCAGCAGCCGTACGGACTCCGCACAAGAGACCCAGTACTTC
cdr3_aa: CASSRTDSAQETQYF

v_call: TRBV4-2
clone_size: -
d_call: TRBD2
j_call: TRBJ2-7
cdr3_nt: TGTGCCAGCAGCCAACTCATCGCTGGGACTAGCAACGAGCAGTACTTC
cdr3_aa: CASSQLIAGTSNEQYF

v_call: TRBV4-3
clone_size: -
d_call: TRBD1
j_call: TRBJ1-4
cdr3_nt: TGCGCCAGCAGCCGCAACAGGGGAACTAATGAAAAACTGTTTTTT
cdr3_aa: CASSRNRGTNEKLFF

v_call: TRBV3-1/TRBV3-2
clone_size: few
d_call: TRBD1
j_call: TRBJ1-2
cdr3_nt: TGTGCCAGCAGGGGACAGGCTGGTGGTAACTATGGCTACACCTTC
cdr3_aa: CASRGQAGGNYGYTF

v_call: TRBV6-5
clone_size: -
d_call: -
j_call: TRBJ1-3
cdr3_nt: TGTGCCAGCAGCCGGGGGGGTATCGTTGGAAACACCATATATTTT
cdr3_aa: CASSRGGIVGNTIYF

v_call: TRBV5-1
clone_size: -
d_call: -
j_call: TRBJ1-2
cdr3_nt: TGCGCCAGCAGCTTTTTAGGAGCAAGCGGCTACACCTTC
cdr3_aa: CASSFLGASGYTF

v_call: TRBV28
clone_size: -
d_call: -
j_call: TRBJ2-7
cdr3_nt: TGTGCCAGCAGTTTAACTTCCGCAGGGGTTGAGCAGTACTTC
cdr3_aa: CASSLTSAGVEQYF

v_call: TRBV6-5
clone_size: -
d_call: -
j_call: TRBJ2-5
cdr3_nt: TGTGCCAGCAGTTACTCTACAGGGAGAGGGGGAGAGACCCAGTACTTC
cdr3_aa: CASSYSTGRGGETQYF

v_call: TRBV4-2
clone_size: -
d_call: -
j_call: TRBJ1-5
cdr3_nt: TGTGCCAGCAGCCCCTTTGGAGATAGCAATCAGCCCCAGCATTTT
cdr3_aa: CASSPFGDSNQPQHF

v_call: TRBV14
clone_size: few
d_call: -
j_call: TRBJ1-4
cdr3_nt: TGTGCCAGCAGCCAAGTGGAGAGAAATGAAAAACTGTTTTTT
cdr3_aa: CASSQVERNEKLFF

v_call: TRBV24-1
clone_size: -
d_call: -
j_call: TRBJ1-2
cdr3_nt: TGTGCCACCAGTGATGACAGGTTCTCCGGCTACACCTTC
cdr3_aa: CATSDDRFSGYTF

v_call: TRBV28
clone_size: -
d_call: TRBD2
j_call: TRBJ2-3
cdr3_nt: TGTGCCAGCAGCCCCGGACTAGCGGGGGGCCGAGGGGATACGCAGTATTTT
cdr3_aa: CASSPGLAGGRGDTQYF

v_call: TRBV15
clone_size: -
d_call: TRBD1
j_call: TRBJ1-1
cdr3_nt: TGTGCCACCAGCAGAGGCCGGACAGGGGGGATGAACACTGAAGCTTTCTTT
cdr3_aa: CATSRGRTGGMNTEAFF

v_call: TRBV29-1
clone_size: -
d_call: -
j_call: TRBJ2-7
cdr3_nt: TGCAGCGGGGGCCAGGGAGGCTACGAGCAGTACTTC
cdr3_aa: CSGGQGGYEQYF

v_call: TRBV7-9
clone_size: many
d_call: TRBD1
j_call: TRBJ1-1
cdr3_nt: TGTGCCAGCAGCTTACCTCCCGGACAGGCCAACACTGAAGCTTTCTTT
cdr3_aa: CASSLPPGQANTEAFF

v_call: TRBV5-1
clone_size: -
d_call: TRBD2
j_call: TRBJ2-1
cdr3_nt: TGCGCCAGCAGCTCGACTAGCGGGGTAAACAATGAGCAGTTCTTC
cdr3_aa: CASSSTSGVNNEQFF

v_call: TRBV4-2
clone_size: -
d_call: -
j_call: TRBJ1-4
cdr3_nt: TGTGCCAGCAGCCAAGATGGTCCCCACAGGGAAGGTAATGAAAAACTGTTTTTT
cdr3_aa: CASSQDGPHREGNEKLFF

v_call: TRBV4-3
clone_size: -
d_call: -
j_call: TRBJ2-2
cdr3_nt: TGCGCCAGCAGCCGACTAGCGAACACCGGGGAGCTGTTTTTT
cdr3_aa: CASSRLANTGELFF

v_call: TRBV11-2
clone_size: -
d_call: TRBD2
j_call: TRBJ2-7
cdr3_nt: TGTGCCAGCAGCCACTCCGGGACTACCACCTACGAGCAGTACTTC
cdr3_aa: CASSHSGTTTYEQYF

v_call: TRBV9
clone_size: -
d_call: -
j_call: TRBJ2-1
cdr3_nt: TGTGCCAGCAGCGTAGATCTGGGGAGCTCCTACAATGAGCAGTTCTTC
cdr3_aa: CASSVDLGSSYNEQFF

v_call: TRBV27
clone_size: -
d_call: TRBD1
j_call: TRBJ1-2
cdr3_nt: TGTGCCAGCAGTTGGACAGGGGGCTATGGCTACACCTTC
cdr3_aa: CASSWTGGYGYTF

v_call: TRBV5-4
clone_size: -
d_call: -
j_call: TRBJ2-7
cdr3_nt: TGTGCCAGCAGCTTCCGGGACAACTCCTACGAGCAGTACTTC
cdr3_aa: CASSFRDNSYEQYF

v_call: TRBV24-1
clone_size: once
d_call: TRBD2
j_call: TRBJ2-3
cdr3_nt: TGTGCCACCAGTGACGAGACTAGCGGGCCGGAGGATACGCAGTATTTT
cdr3_aa: CATSDETSGPEDTQYF

v_call: TRBV3-1/TRBV3-2
clone_size: few
d_call: -
j_call: TRBJ1-2
cdr3_nt: TGTGCCAGCAGCCCTACAGGGCCTAGCTATGGCTACACCTTC
cdr3_aa: CASSPTGPSYGYTF

v_call: TRBV4-2
clone_size: -
d_call: TRBD2
j_call: TRBJ2-5
cdr3_nt: TGTGCCAGCAGCCAGGGTACGGGACTAGCGGGGGAGAAAGAGACCCAGTACTTC
cdr3_aa: CASSQGTGLAGEKETQYF

v_call: TRBV7-8
clone_size: once
d_call: TRBD1
j_call: TRBJ2-2
cdr3_nt: TGTGCCAGCAGCCAATGGACAGGTTTGAACACCGGGGAGCTGTTTTTT
cdr3_aa: CASSQWTGLNTGELFF

v_call: TRBV7-7
clone_size: -
d_call: -
j_call: TRBJ2-1
cdr3_nt: TGTGCTAGCAGCTTAGTGGTGTCCGGAGCCTACAATGAGCAGTTCTTC
cdr3_aa: CASSLVVSGAYNEQFF